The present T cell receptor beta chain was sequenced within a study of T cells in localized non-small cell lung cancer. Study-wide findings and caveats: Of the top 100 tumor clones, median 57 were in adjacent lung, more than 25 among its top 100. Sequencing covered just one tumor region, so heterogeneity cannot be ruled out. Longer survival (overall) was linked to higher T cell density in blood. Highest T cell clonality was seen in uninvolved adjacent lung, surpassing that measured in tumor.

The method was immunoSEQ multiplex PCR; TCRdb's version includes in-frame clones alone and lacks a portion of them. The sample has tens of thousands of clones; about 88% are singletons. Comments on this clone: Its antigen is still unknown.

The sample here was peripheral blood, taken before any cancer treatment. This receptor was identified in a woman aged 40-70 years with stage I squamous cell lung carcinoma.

The CDR3 loop reads CASSWTGLPYGYTF. The CDR3 nucleotides are TGTGCCAGCAGTTGGACAGGGCTACCCTATGGCTACACCTTC. This chain connects TRBV6-1 to TRBJ1-2, with 8 positions matching TRBD1. Unmatched junction bases numbered 6, after V lost 5 bases and J lost 4 bases. From germline, CDR1 is MNHNS and CDR2 SASEGT. CDR3 size: 14 residues.